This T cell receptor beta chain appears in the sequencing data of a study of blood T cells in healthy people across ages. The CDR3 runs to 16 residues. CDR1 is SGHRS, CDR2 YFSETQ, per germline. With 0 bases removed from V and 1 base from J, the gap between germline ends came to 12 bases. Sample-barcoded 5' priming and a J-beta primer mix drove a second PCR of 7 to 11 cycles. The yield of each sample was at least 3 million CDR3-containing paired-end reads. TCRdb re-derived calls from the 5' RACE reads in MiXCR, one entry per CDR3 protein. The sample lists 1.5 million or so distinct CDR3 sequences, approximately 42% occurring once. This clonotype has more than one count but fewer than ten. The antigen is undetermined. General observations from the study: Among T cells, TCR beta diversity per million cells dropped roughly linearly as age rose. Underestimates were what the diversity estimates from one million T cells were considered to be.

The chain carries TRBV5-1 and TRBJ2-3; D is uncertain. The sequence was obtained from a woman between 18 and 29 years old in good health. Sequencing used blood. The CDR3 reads CASSLGADRGTDTQYF. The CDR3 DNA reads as TGCGCCAGCAGCTTGGGGGCGGATAGAGGCACAGATACGCAGTATTTT.